These T cell receptor beta chains were read from a single sample in a study of molecular identifiers for immune sequencing clone quantification. One entry per CDR3 protein, called by TCRdb with MiXCR from the PCR reads. The repertoire holds about half a million distinct CDR3 sequences, with around a fifth as singletons. The sample comprised naive CD8+ T cells from blood, with Jurkat cell RNA spiked in. The receptor set was obtained from a human donor in good health. Some libraries in this study had Jurkat cell RNA spiked in. The CDR3 runs from the conserved cysteine through the conserved F or W. D genes are given only for firm matches. Where a row states a size, it is once, few, many or the class of an expanded clone; other rows omit it.

j_gene: TRBJ2-7
abundance: many
d_gene: .
v_gene: TRBV30
CDR3nt: TGTGCCTGGAGTCCGGGGAACGAGCAGTACTTC
CDR3aa: CAWSPGNEQYF

j_gene: TRBJ2-5
abundance: .
d_gene: TRBD1
v_gene: TRBV6-6
CDR3nt: TGTGCCAGCAGTCCCCCCCAATTTCGGGGCAGGGGGCGCCCAGAGACCCAGTACTTC
CDR3aa: CASSPPQFRGRGRPETQYF

j_gene: TRBJ1-4
abundance: few
d_gene: TRBD1
v_gene: TRBV5-8
CDR3nt: TGTGCCAGCAGCCCGAACGGACAGGAAAATGAAAAACTGTTTTTT
CDR3aa: CASSPNGQENEKLFF

j_gene: TRBJ2-1
abundance: .
d_gene: TRBD1
v_gene: TRBV20-1
CDR3nt: TGCAGTGCCCCCGGCCCCTGGAGAGATAGGACAGGGCCCCCCACCTTACAGTTCTTC
CDR3aa: CSAPGPWRDRTGPPTLQFF

j_gene: TRBJ2-2
abundance: .
d_gene: .
v_gene: TRBV27
CDR3nt: TGTGCCAGCAGTTTCGTCTCGAACACCGGGGAGCTGTTTTTT
CDR3aa: CASSFVSNTGELFF

j_gene: TRBJ2-5
abundance: .
d_gene: .
v_gene: TRBV28
CDR3nt: TGTGCCAGCAGGACCACAGGGATTGACAATGAGCAGTACTTC
CDR3aa: CASRTTGIDNEQYF

j_gene: TRBJ2-5
abundance: .
d_gene: .
v_gene: TRBV16
CDR3nt: TGTGCCAGCAGCCAATCTCGACAGATACAAGAGGCCCAGTACTTC
CDR3aa: CASSQSRQIQEAQYF

j_gene: TRBJ2-7
abundance: .
d_gene: .
v_gene: TRBV13
CDR3nt: TGTGCCAGCAGCGAGACAGGTTTATCCGACGAGCAGTACTTC
CDR3aa: CASSETGLSDEQYF

j_gene: TRBJ2-5
abundance: few
d_gene: .
v_gene: TRBV4-1
CDR3nt: TGCGCCAGCAGCCAAGCTAGTAGGACCCTACAAGAGACCCAGTACTTC
CDR3aa: CASSQASRTLQETQYF

j_gene: TRBJ2-3
abundance: few
d_gene: .
v_gene: TRBV7-9
CDR3nt: TGTGCCAGCAGCTTAGTTCTGGAACTCTACAGCACAGATACGCAGTATTTT
CDR3aa: CASSLVLELYSTDTQYF

j_gene: TRBJ2-7
abundance: .
d_gene: .
v_gene: TRBV10-3
CDR3nt: TGTGCCATCAGTGATATAGGGCCGGGTCCTTACGAGCAGTACTTC
CDR3aa: CAISDIGPGPYEQYF

j_gene: TRBJ2-7
abundance: .
d_gene: .
v_gene: TRBV7-8
CDR3nt: TGTGCCAGCAGCTCCCCCCCCCGGCCGGCCTACGAGCAGTACTTC
CDR3aa: CASSSPPRPAYEQYF

j_gene: TRBJ1-1
abundance: many
d_gene: TRBD1
v_gene: TRBV7-2
CDR3nt: TGTGCCAGCAGCTCAACAGGGGGCGCGGGGACTGAAGCTTTCTTT
CDR3aa: CASSSTGGAGTEAFF

j_gene: TRBJ2-5
abundance: .
d_gene: TRBD1
v_gene: TRBV7-9
CDR3nt: TGTGCCAGCAGCGCCCCTGACAGGGACCAAGAGACCCAGTACTTC
CDR3aa: CASSAPDRDQETQYF

j_gene: TRBJ1-3
abundance: few
d_gene: .
v_gene: TRBV28
CDR3nt: TGTGCCAGCAGTCCATTTGGGGAGTCTGGAAACACCATATATTTT
CDR3aa: CASSPFGESGNTIYF

j_gene: TRBJ2-1
abundance: few
d_gene: .
v_gene: TRBV20-1
CDR3nt: TGCAGTGCTAGAGATCTGGGGGTGGCACGGATTGATGAGCAGTTCTTC
CDR3aa: CSARDLGVARIDEQFF

j_gene: TRBJ2-3
abundance: .
d_gene: .
v_gene: TRBV10-3
CDR3nt: TGTGCCGTCCTAGGAAGCACAGATACGCAGTATTTT
CDR3aa: CAVLGSTDTQYF

j_gene: TRBJ2-3
abundance: .
d_gene: TRBD1
v_gene: TRBV5-6
CDR3nt: TGTGCCGGCAGCTTGAAGGGACAGGGGGCGGGGGATACGCAGTATTTT
CDR3aa: CAGSLKGQGAGDTQYF

j_gene: TRBJ1-5
abundance: many
d_gene: .
v_gene: TRBV21-1
CDR3nt: TGTGCCAGCAGCACTTCAGGGGGCTTTCAGCATTTT
CDR3aa: CASSTSGGFQHF

j_gene: TRBJ2-7
abundance: many
d_gene: TRBD2
v_gene: TRBV5-1
CDR3nt: TGCGCCAGCAGCTTGCCTAGCGGGGGTACCTACGAGCAGTACTTC
CDR3aa: CASSLPSGGTYEQYF